One sample yielded the 25 T cell receptor beta chains listed below, sequenced in a study of blood T cells in healthy people across ages. Next came a second PCR, run for roughly 6 to 11 cycles, which used a sample-barcoded 5' primer along with a J-beta primer mix. Each CDR3 protein is one row after TCRdb ran MiXCR on the 5' RACE reads. There are 1.6 million or so distinct CDR3 sequences in the sample; 30% to 35% occur only once, and approximately 10% lies in the top ten. Material for sequencing was blood. The receptors were sampled from a woman in her thirties in good health.

There are a few counts of this clonotype. The genes are TRBV9 and TRBJ1-1; 9 positions match TRBD1. CDR1 is SGDLS, CDR2 YYNGEE, per germline. The CDR3 extends over 15 amino acids. With V trimmed by 3 bases and J by 1 base, 4 bases remained unmatched. CDR3 in DNA: TGTGCCAGCAGCGCGAAACAGGGGGCGAACACTGAAGCTTTCTTT. It encodes CASSAKQGANTEAFF. Together with reference TRBV9 and TRBJ1-1, the CDR3 gives the full variable domain: DSGVTQTPKHLITATGQRVTLRCSPRSGDLSVYWYQQSLDQGLQFLIQYYNGEERAKGNILERFSAQQFPDLHSELNLSSLELGDSALYFCASSAKQGANTEAFFGQGTRLTVV.

This clonotype was seen a few times. V gene TRBV25-1 combines with J gene TRBJ2-1; D remains ambiguous. This CDR3 is 14 amino acids long. The V end was cut by 0 bases, the J end by 7 bases, with 10 bases between. Germline V gene data show CDR1 as MGHDK and CDR2 as SYGVNS. CDR3 sequence reads: CASSEYNRPNEQFF. The CDR3 DNA follows: TGTGCCAGCAGTGAATATAACAGACCGAATGAGCAGTTCTTC.

This clonotype has more than one count but fewer than ten. CDR3 sequence: CASKAMETQYF. CDR3 nucleotides: TGTGCCAGCAAAGCAATGGAGACCCAGTACTTC. The V call is TRBV2, the J call TRBJ2-5, with unresolved D. V lost 7 bases and J lost 5, with 8 bases in between. The CDR3 is made up of 11 amino acids. Germline CDR1 and CDR2: SNHLY and FYNNEI.

The genes are TRBV7-3 and TRBJ2-7, with D perhaps given as TRBD1 or TRBD2 (6 bases each). This CDR3 has 15 residues. The V end was cut by 1 base, the J end by 5 bases, with 15 bases between. Germline V gives CDR1 SGHTA, CDR2 FQGTGA. CDR3 DNA: TGTGCCAGCAGCTTAAGTACCGGGGGCGGAAACGAGCAGTACTTC. Residues: CASSLSTGGGNEQYF.

This clonotype came up many times. A much larger clone is a single base away; this may be a read error. The CDR3 DNA sequence: TGTGCCAGCAGTTCCCCCGACAGTCTAAAAGGCTACGAGCAGTACTTC. It specifies CASSSPDSLKGYEQYF. This chain connects TRBV6-2 or TRBV6-3 to TRBJ2-7; tentative D call: TRBD1 (5 bases). Germline V gives CDR1 MNHEY, CDR2 SVGEGT. This CDR3 is built from 16 residues. The V end was cut by 4 bases, the J end by 3 bases, with 19 bases between.

This clonotype has only one observation. The chain uses TRBV2 and TRBJ2-3; 8 bases are a match to TRBD2. CDR3 size: 17 residues. Trimming at V came to 6 bases and at J to 4 bases, leaving 15 bases not matched to a gene. Germline V gene lookup returns CDR1 SNHLY and CDR2 FYNNEI. CDR3 sequence: CASRSRRDGGAPDTQYF. The CDR3 DNA reads TGTGCCAGCAGGTCGCGGCGGGACGGGGGGGCCCCAGATACGCAGTATTTT.

This clonotype was counted at least ten times. The chain carries TRBV4-1 and TRBJ2-3; no reliable D call. The CDR3 is made up of 14 amino acids. From germline, CDR1 is MGHRA and CDR2 YSYEKL. The V gene lost 0 bases and the J gene lost 7 bases, with 11 bases spanning the gap. This chain's CDR3 is CASSQDVLSYTQYF. DNA of the CDR3: TGCGCCAGCAGCCAAGATGTACTGTCGTATACGCAGTATTTT.

The chain joins TRBV6-1 to TRBJ2-7; D may be TRBD1 (7 bases). The CDR3 spans 14 residues. From germline, CDR1 is MNHNS and CDR2 SASEGT. Deletions cut 6 bases from V and 0 bases from J, with 12 bases between. CDR3 amino acids: CASRVRGDSYEQYF. The CDR3, as DNA: TGTGCCAGCAGAGTCAGGGGGGACTCCTACGAGCAGTACTTC.

On this clonotype: This may stem from a read error, because a much larger clone lies one nucleotide away. The chain couples TRBV12-3 or TRBV12-4 to TRBJ2-3; D is undetermined. The CDR3 consists of 11 residues. The CDR3 reads CACRFTDTQYF. The CDR3 region has the DNA TGTGCCTGCAGGTTCACAGATACGCAGTATTTT.

This clonotype turned up a few times. The rearrangement uses TRBV9 and TRBJ2-3; D may be TRBD2 (6 bases). V was clipped by 3 bases and J by 2 bases, with 10 bases between them. The CDR3 sequence is 14 residues long. Germline V gives CDR1 SGDLS, CDR2 YYNGEE. This CDR3 reads CASSDGGYTDTQYF. Here the CDR3 DNA reads TGTGCCAGCAGCGATGGGGGGTACACAGATACGCAGTATTTT. The full variable domain, with the rest looked up from reference TRBV9 and TRBJ2-3, is DSGVTQTPKHLITATGQRVTLRCSPRSGDLSVYWYQQSLDQGLQFLIQYYNGEERAKGNILERFSAQQFPDLHSELNLSSLELGDSALYFCASSDGGYTDTQYFGPGTRLTVL.

Only a few counts were recorded for this clonotype. The V and J genes are TRBV28 and TRBJ2-7; 8 bases map to TRBD1. CDR1 and CDR2 from the germline V gene are MDHEN and SYDVKM. The CDR3 spans 15 residues. V lost 7 bases to trimming and J lost 4 bases; unmatched junction nucleotides: 12. The CDR3: CASTSLGQDGYEQYF. The CDR3 DNA reads TGTGCCAGCACTTCCTTGGGACAGGACGGGTACGAGCAGTACTTC.

The chain has TRBV20-1 and TRBJ2-5; either TRBD1 or TRBD2 may fit D (5 bases each). The germline V gene has CDR1 DFQATT and CDR2 SNEGSKA (reference sequence). The CDR3 loop spans 16 amino acids. Between the trimmed V and J ends, which lost 5 bases and 2 bases, there was a span of 21 bases. DNA of the CDR3: TGCAGTGCTTACGACCCTGGGACCAGCGGACAAGAGACCCAGTACTTC. It yields the protein CSAYDPGTSGQETQYF.

In this sample, this clonotype turned up a few times. V and J are TRBV5-4 and TRBJ2-1; TRBD2 aligns across 8 bases. The V and J ends lost 5 bases and 0 bases, in that order; junction bases with no gene match: 7. Germline CDR1 SGHNT, CDR2 YYREEE (reference sequence). There are 16 residues in the CDR3. CDR3 residues: CASSSERGSSYNEQFF. CDR3 nucleotide sequence: TGTGCCAGCAGTTCTGAGCGGGGGAGCTCCTACAATGAGCAGTTCTTC.

This clonotype was found many times. The chain combines TRBV29-1 with TRBJ2-7; D is unclear. The CDR3 is 13 amino acids. V was trimmed by 7 bases and J by 1 base, leaving 14 bases between them. CDR1 SQVTM and CDR2 ANQGSEA come from the germline V gene. The CDR3: CSAENGESYEQYF. DNA for the CDR3: TGCAGCGCCGAAAACGGAGAGTCCTACGAGCAGTACTTC.

In this sample, this clonotype turned up a few times. CDR3 nucleotides: TGTGCCAGCCAGACTAGCGGGAGGGTTGGGGCCAACGTCCTGACTTTC. Its protein is CASQTSGRVGANVLTF. V is TRBV6-6 and J is TRBJ2-6; 14 bases are a match to TRBD2. The CDR3 contains 16 residues. The V gene's germline CDR1 is MNHNY and CDR2 SVGAGI (reference sequence). After removal of 8 bases from V and 3 bases from J, the junction contained 3 bases not matched to a gene.

This clonotype was observed a few times. V is TRBV12-5 and J is TRBJ2-3; 13 bases map to TRBD2. The CDR3 runs 16 residues. Germline V gene sequence: CDR1 LGHNT, CDR2 FRNRAP. Losses at the gene ends were 6 bases for V and 5 bases for J; bases not matched to a gene: 8. This CDR3 reads CASGSGLAGVIDTQYF. CDR3 bases: TGTGCTAGTGGCTCAGGACTAGCGGGAGTTATAGATACGCAGTATTTT. Drawing the rest from reference TRBV12-5 and TRBJ2-3, the complete variable domain is DARVTQTPRHKVTEMGQEVTMRCQPILGHNTVFWYRQTMMQGLELLAYFRNRAPLDDSGMPKDRFSAEMPDATLATLKIQPSEPRDSAVYFCASGSGLAGVIDTQYFGPGTRLTVL.

CDR3 bases: TGTGCCATCAGAGACCCGAACAGGGCTGGAAACACCATATATTTT. Protein sequence: CAIRDPNRAGNTIYF. The V gene is TRBV10-3, the J gene TRBJ1-3, with a tentative D call TRBD1 (6 bases). Germline CDR1 is ENHRY and CDR2 is SYGVKD. The CDR3 runs to 15 residues. The V gene lost 6 bases and the J gene lost 2 bases, with 14 bases spanning the gap.

A few counts support this clonotype. The chain recombines TRBV29-1 with TRBJ2-1, with a possible D match to TRBD2 (6 bases). The V gene's germline CDR1 is SQVTM and CDR2 ANQGSEA. The CDR3 is made up of 14 amino acids. The V and J ends lost 3 bases and 0 bases respectively, with 9 bases between them. CDR3 loop: CSVESGSSYNEQFF. CDR3 DNA: TGCAGCGTTGAGTCCGGGAGCTCCTACAATGAGCAGTTCTTC.

The J gene is TRBJ2-5, the V gene TRBV11-3; 10 bases agree with TRBD2. Germline V gene sequence: CDR1 SGHNT, CDR2 YENEEA. J was trimmed by 1 base and V by 5 bases; bases with no gene match: 7. The CDR3 spans 16 residues. The CDR3 here is CASSPGTSAAQETQYF. The CDR3 nucleotides read TGTGCCAGCAGCCCGGGGACTAGCGCAGCCCAAGAGACCCAGTACTTC.

The chain joins TRBV20-1 to TRBJ2-4, with 12 nucleotides matching TRBD1. TRBJ2-7 explains the end of the DNA better; the J call may be wrong. CDR1 DFQATT and CDR2 SNEGSKA come from the germline V gene (reference sequence). CDR3 length: 14 amino acids. CDR3 in DNA: TGCAGTGTTTGGGGACAGGGGGCGCTGGACGAGCAGTACTTC. Its translation: CSVWGQGALDEQYF.

The chain has TRBV5-6 and TRBJ2-1; maybe TRBD1 (6 bases). V dropped 2 bases and J dropped 4 bases, with 13 bases sitting between them. Germline assignment: CDR1 SGHDT and CDR2 YYEEEE. This CDR3 is 15 amino acids long. CDR3 sequence reads: CASSFGKGGYNEQFF. The DNA for the CDR3 is TGTGCCAGCAGCTTTGGTAAAGGGGGATACAATGAGCAGTTCTTC. Combining the CDR3 with reference TRBV5-6 and TRBJ2-1 gives the whole variable domain DAGVTQSPTHLIKTRGQQVTLRCSPKSGHDTVSWYQQALGQGPQFIFQYYEEEERQRGNFPDRFSGHQFPNYSSELNVNALLLGDSALYLCASSFGKGGYNEQFFGPGTRLTVL.

The chain joins TRBV27 to TRBJ1-6; D is perhaps TRBD1 (5 bases). Germline V lookup: CDR1 MNHEY, CDR2 SMNVEV (reference sequence). The V gene lost 2 bases and the J gene lost 10 bases, with 12 bases spanning the gap. The CDR3 totals 14 residues. The CDR3, as DNA: TGTGCCAGCAGTTTAGAGGGAAAGGGGTCACCCCTCCACTTT. Its translation is CASSLEGKGSPLHF.

The chain is built from TRBV28 and TRBJ2-7, with 7 bases identical to TRBD2. The J segment lost 1 base and the V segment lost 8 bases, leaving 8 bases of the junction unmatched. The CDR3 consists of 14 residues. CDR1 MDHEN and CDR2 SYDVKM come from the germline V gene. The CDR3 reads CASQTTSASYEQYF. The CDR3 region has the DNA TGTGCCAGCCAAACTACTAGCGCTTCCTACGAGCAGTACTTC. Full variable domain (rest looked up from reference TRBV28 and TRBJ2-7): DVKVTQSSRYLVKRTGEKVFLECVQDMDHENMFWYRQDPGLGLRLIYFSYDVKMKEKGDIPEGYSVSREKKERFSLILESASTNQTSMYLCASQTTSASYEQYFGPGTRLTVT.

This clonotype was counted ten times or more. The junction shows a germline mismatch at one end, possibly a read error. The rearrangement links TRBV5-1 to TRBJ2-7; 10 positions agree with TRBD1. Germline V CDR1 and CDR2: SGHRS, YFSETQ. This CDR3 has 14 amino acids. The CDR3 here is CASSWTGGSYEQYF. The CDR3, as DNA: TGTGCCAGCAGTTGGACAGGGGGCTCCTACGAGCAGTACTTC.

J is TRBJ1-2 and V is TRBV7-9; 9 bases agree with TRBD1. Trimming removed 4 bases from V and 3 bases from J; junction bases left unmatched: 12. The CDR3 totals 17 residues. Per germline, CDR1 SEHNR and CDR2 FQNEAQ (reference sequence). The CDR3 region is CASSSQGQGPSHYGYTF. Here the CDR3 DNA reads TGTGCCAGCAGCTCTCAGGGACAGGGTCCATCACACTATGGCTACACCTTC.